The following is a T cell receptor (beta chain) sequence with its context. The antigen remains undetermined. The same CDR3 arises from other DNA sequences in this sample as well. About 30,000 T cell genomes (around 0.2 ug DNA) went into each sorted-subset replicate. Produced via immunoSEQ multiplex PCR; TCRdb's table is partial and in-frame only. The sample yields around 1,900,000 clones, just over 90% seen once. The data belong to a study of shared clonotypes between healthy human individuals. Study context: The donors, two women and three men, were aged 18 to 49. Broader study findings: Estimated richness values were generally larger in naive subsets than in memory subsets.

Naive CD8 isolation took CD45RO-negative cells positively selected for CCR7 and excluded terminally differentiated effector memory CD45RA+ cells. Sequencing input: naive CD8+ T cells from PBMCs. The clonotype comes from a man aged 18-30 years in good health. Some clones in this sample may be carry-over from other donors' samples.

CDR3 DNA sequence: TGTGCCAGTAGTATCAGGGACACTAATCAGCCCCAGCATTTT. This translates into CASSIRDTNQPQHF. This chain connects TRBV19 to TRBJ1-5; tentatively, D is TRBD1 (6 bases). The V and J ends lost 3 bases and 4 bases respectively, with 10 bases between them. From germline, CDR1 is LNHDA and CDR2 SQIVND (reference sequence). This CDR3 region has 14 residues.